This paragraph covers one T cell receptor (beta chain) sequence. This entry is derived from a study of blood T cell repertoires in COVID-19. About the study: Whether acute or convalescent, the COVID-19 samples came from the United States, Italy and Spain.

Original processing methods: Estimates of nucleated cell counts were drawn from the amplification of reference gene primers. Profiling relied on immunoSEQ multiplex PCR, and the TCRdb table lists in-frame clones only, not all of them. The DNA gave D and trimming, while V, J and clone size come from that table. The sample has 97,000 or so clones; 70% to 85% are singletons. CDR1 MNHNS and CDR2 SASEGT come from the germline V gene. This CDR3 comprises 17 residues. After removal of 1 base from V and 0 bases from J, the junction contained 6 bases not matched to a gene. The genes are TRBV6-1 and TRBJ1-5; 7 nucleotides agree with TRBD1. This sequence was found in an older man with acute or convalescent COVID-19. Specimen: peripheral blood. CDR3 in amino acids: CASSEVAGGGSNQPQHF. CDR3 sequence (DNA): TGTGCCAGCAGTGAAGTGGCAGGGGGAGGTAGCAATCAGCCCCAGCATTTT.